This T cell receptor (beta chain) was captured by sequencing in a study of cytomegalovirus exposure and HLA in healthy donors. The PCR made use of 60 Vbeta and 13 Jbeta primers. TCRdb keeps only in-frame clones here, not all; method: immunoSEQ multiplex PCR. Of roughly 200,000 clones listed, 60% to 85% are singletons. The CDR3 is made up of 12 amino acids. V gave up 3 bases and J gave up 5 bases, with 5 bases separating them. In germline, CDR1 is ENHRY, CDR2 SYGVKD. Sequencing was performed on PBMCs. The rearrangement links TRBV10-3 to TRBJ1-5; D is uncertain. The receptor was isolated from a male donor in good health and CMV-seronegative. The CDR3 DNA follows: TGTGCCATCAGTGAATCGGATCAGCCCCAGCATTTT. Translating it yields CAISESDQPQHF.